One and the same sample provided the 19 T cell receptor beta chains below, sequenced in a study of T cells in narcolepsy. Using immunoSEQ multiplex PCR, the repertoire was profiled, and TCRdb retains in-frame clones only, with some absent. In the table there are about 15,000 clones, 65% to 90% of which are singletons. The sample taken for sequencing was memory (CD45RA-) CD4+ T cells from blood. These receptors were obtained from a human donor in good health.

V usage is TRBV5-1 and J usage is TRBJ2-1, with D perhaps being TRBD1 or TRBD2 (5 bases each). Germline V gives CDR1 SGHRS, CDR2 YFSETQ. With 0 bases removed from V and 8 bases from J, the gap between germline ends came to 18 bases. The CDR3 covers 16 residues. The CDR3 nucleotides read TGCGCCAGCAGCTTGGCTCCGGGGCCCCCACGCTATGAGCAGTTCTTC. The encoded protein is CASSLAPGPPRYEQFF. The full variable domain, with the rest looked up from reference TRBV5-1 and TRBJ2-1, is KAGVTQTPRYLIKTRGQQVTLSCSPISGHRSVSWYQQTPGQGLQFLFEYFSETQRNKGNFPGRFSGRQFSNSRSEMNVSTLELGDSALYLCASSLAPGPPRYEQFFGPGTRLTVL.

This clone was observed once. The V and J genes are TRBV5-4 and TRBJ1-1, with a weak D call TRBD1 (5 bases). The CDR3 runs 13 residues. The germline V and J ends were trimmed by 4 bases and 8 bases, with 15 bases remaining between them. Germline V gene lookup returns CDR1 SGHNT and CDR2 YYREEE (reference sequence). CDR3 residues: CASSPLGQLEAFF. CDR3 DNA: TGTGCCAGCAGCCCTCTGGGGCAGCTAGAAGCTTTCTTT.

The chain employs TRBV5-8 and TRBJ2-2, with TRBD2 matching 11 bases. Germline lookup yields CDR1 SGHTS and CDR2 YDEGEE. The J segment lost 5 bases and the V segment lost 0 bases, leaving 0 bases of the junction unmatched. This CDR3 is 15 amino acids long. This CDR3 reads CASSLGLAGTGELFF. The DNA for the CDR3 is TGTGCCAGCAGCTTGGGACTAGCGGGGACCGGGGAGCTGTTTTTT.

The chain is built from TRBV29-1 and TRBJ2-5, with TRBD1 identical over 7 bases. Germline-derived CDR1 and CDR2 are SQVTM and ANQGSEA. Trimming cost V 6 bases and J 7 bases; bases outside gene matches: 11. The CDR3 totals 13 residues. CDR3 protein: CSVTGTAGGTQYF. CDR3 DNA sequence: TGCAGCGTAACCGGGACAGCTGGGGGGACCCAGTACTTC.

The chain uses TRBV11-3 and TRBJ2-1, with D unresolved. V dropped 4 bases and J dropped 7 bases, with 14 bases sitting between them. The germline V gene has CDR1 SGHNT and CDR2 YENEEA. This CDR3 region has 14 residues. DNA for the CDR3: TGTGCCAGCAGCTCGAATCACTTTTATAATGAGCAGTTCTTC. It yields the protein CASSSNHFYNEQFF.

This rearrangement joins TRBV5-8 to TRBJ1-3, with D perhaps matching TRBD1 (5 bases). V was clipped by 0 bases and J by 2 bases, with 15 bases between them. The CDR3 has 17 residues. The V gene's germline CDR1 is SGHTS and CDR2 YDEGEE. As DNA, the CDR3 is TGTGCCAGCAGCTTGGGTAGGGGCAGTTGGGCTGGAAACACCATATATTTT. It translates to CASSLGRGSWAGNTIYF.

This sequence joins TRBV4-3 and TRBJ2-1; 15 nucleotides align to TRBD2. The germline CDR1 and CDR2 sequences are LGHNA and YSLEER. V shed 0 bases, J shed 10 bases, and the junction held 4 bases outside the gene matches. The CDR3 loop spans 16 amino acids. Here the CDR3 reads CASSQDGTSGGREQFF. Written as DNA, the CDR3 is TGCGCCAGCAGCCAAGATGGGACTAGCGGGGGGAGGGAGCAGTTCTTC.

The chain combines TRBV21-1 with TRBJ1-2; the table's D gene call, TRBD1, was not cross checked with the DNA. TRBV21-1 is listed as a pseudogene. The CDR3 has 13 residues. This CDR3 reads CASSKVDRADYTF. CDR3 nucleotide sequence: TGTGCCAGCAGCAAAGTGGACAGGGCGGACTACACCTTC.

The chain employs TRBV5-4 and TRBJ2-3; the match to TRBD1 covers 7 bases. V lost 2 bases to trimming and J lost 0 bases; unmatched junction nucleotides: 6. The CDR3 covers 16 residues. Looked up from germline, CDR1 is SGHNT and CDR2 is YYREEE (reference sequence). CDR3 region: CASSLQGRGSTDTQYF. CDR3 DNA sequence: TGTGCCAGCAGCTTACAGGGGCGCGGGAGCACAGATACGCAGTATTTT.

The V gene is TRBV7-8, the J gene TRBJ1-1; 7 bases fit TRBD1. Trimming took 0 bases from V and 4 from J; bases not matched to a gene: 14. Germline loops: CDR1 SGHVS, CDR2 FQNEAQ. CDR3 length equals 18 residues. The CDR3 bases are TGTGCCAGCAGCTTAGCGGTAGGGGGAGGGGGCTGGAGCACTGAAGCTTTCTTT. It codes for CASSLAVGGGGWSTEAFF.

The chain carries TRBV18 and TRBJ2-2; D gene ambiguous. Trimming shortened V by 5 bases and J by 1 base, and 5 bases separated the two germline ends. There are 13 residues in the CDR3. Germline loops: CDR1 KGHSH, CDR2 LQKENI. The CDR3 nucleotides are TGTGCCAGCTCAGTGCGGAACACCGGGGAGCTGTTTTTT. Its protein is CASSVRNTGELFF.

The rearrangement uses TRBV29-1 and TRBJ1-1; 9 bases fit TRBD1. Trimming at V came to 4 bases and at J to 0 bases, leaving 6 bases not matched to a gene. CDR3 length: 15 residues. From germline, CDR1 is SQVTM and CDR2 ANQGSEA. The CDR3 protein is CSVVWDREMNTEAFF. DNA of the CDR3: TGCAGCGTTGTATGGGACAGGGAGATGAACACTGAAGCTTTCTTT.

The chain employs TRBV6-6 and TRBJ2-5; D is perhaps TRBD1 or TRBD2 (5 bases each). The germline V and J ends were trimmed by 4 bases and 5 bases, with 14 bases remaining between them. The CDR3 contains 14 residues. CDR1 is MNHNY and CDR2 is SVGAGI in the germline V gene (reference sequence). The DNA for the CDR3 is TGTGCCAGCAGTTTCTCCGGGACGCAGGAGACCCAGTACTTC. It is translated as CASSFSGTQETQYF.

The CDR3: CASSEQVLNEKLFF. CDR3 nucleotide sequence: TGTGCCAGCAGTGAACAGGTTCTCAATGAAAAACTGTTTTTT. The rearrangement joins TRBV6-1 to TRBJ1-4; no reliable D call. CDR3 length: 14 residues. The V gene lost 2 bases and the J gene lost 5 bases, with 9 bases spanning the gap. Per germline, CDR1 MNHNS and CDR2 SASEGT.

The rearrangement links TRBV6-5 to TRBJ2-1; 7 bases agree with TRBD1. CDR1 and CDR2 from the germline V gene are MNHEY and SVGAGI. The CDR3 consists of 15 residues. Germline trimming cut 0 bases from V and 5 bases from J; bases unmatched to any gene: 4. The CDR3 is CASSYSGTADNEQFF. The CDR3 DNA is TGTGCCAGCAGTTACTCGGGGACAGCAGACAATGAGCAGTTCTTC.

The rearrangement links TRBV6-1 to TRBJ2-7; D ambiguous. The CDR3 has 12 residues. The V end was cut by 5 bases, the J end by 5 bases, with 10 bases between. In germline, CDR1 is MNHNS, CDR2 SASEGT. The CDR3 DNA sequence: TGTGCCAGCAGTTATTTCCCTGACGAGCAGTACTTC. Translation gives CASSYFPDEQYF.

This chain links TRBV5-8 with TRBJ1-2; D gene uncertain. V lost 0 bases and J 0 bases, leaving 12 bases between the germline ends. This CDR3 comprises 16 residues. Germline V gene data show CDR1 as SGHTS and CDR2 as YDEGEE. The CDR3 DNA follows: TGTGCCAGCAGCTTGGACACGGGTATGACTAACTATGGCTACACCTTC. Its protein is CASSLDTGMTNYGYTF.

J is TRBJ1-2 and V is TRBV2; the D is unclear. V was cut by 6 bases and J by 7 bases, with 9 bases left in between. This CDR3 region has 11 residues. Germline V gene lookup returns CDR1 SNHLY and CDR2 FYNNEI. The CDR3 protein is CASSVGSGYTF. CDR3 coding DNA: TGTGCCAGCAGCGTGGGTTCTGGCTACACCTTC.

J is TRBJ1-4 and V is TRBV9, with a weak D call TRBD1 (5 bases). Germline CDR1 is SGDLS and CDR2 is YYNGEE. Trimming pared 4 bases from V and 10 bases from J, leaving 20 bases between. The CDR3 runs to 15 residues. This chain's CDR3 is CASSPPGASEGKLFF. CDR3 nucleotide sequence: TGTGCCAGCAGCCCCCCCGGGGCCTCAGAAGGAAAACTGTTTTTT.